Listed here are 7 T cell receptor beta chains from one sample, sequenced in a study of control samples from healthy donors and cancer patients. Only in-frame clones appear in the TCRdb table, and some are missing; sequencing was by immunoSEQ multiplex PCR. The sample lists approximately 70,000 clones; less than 95% were seen once. The sample consisted of PBMCs. Receptors originate from a woman aged 50 to 60 with colorectal cancer.

The chain combines TRBV19 with TRBJ2-7; D may be TRBD2 (5 bases). The CDR3 extends over 13 amino acids. CDR1 is LNHDA and CDR2 is SQIVND in the germline V gene (reference sequence). The V gene lost 6 bases and the J gene lost 2 bases, with 11 bases spanning the gap. CDR3 region: CASSRPGAYEQYF. Written as DNA, the CDR3 is TGTGCCAGTAGCCGTCCCGGGGCCTACGAGCAGTACTTC.

V and J are TRBV12-3 or TRBV12-4 and TRBJ2-1; D remains unclear. V was trimmed by 7 bases and J by 2 bases, leaving 6 bases between them. The CDR3 has 12 residues. The CDR3 DNA reads TGTGCCAGCACCTCGACCTACAATGAGCAGTTCTTC. It yields the protein CASTSTYNEQFF.

Concerning this clone itself: One end of the junction varies from germline; a read error may be responsible. The chain uses TRBV7-7 and TRBJ2-2; no definite D call. The CDR3 consists of 14 residues. Germline V CDR1 and CDR2: SSHAT, FNYEAQ (reference sequence). CDR3 in DNA: TGTGCTAGCAGCTTACAGCCCAACACCGGGGAGCTGTTTTTT. It yields the protein CASSLQPNTGELFF.

V is TRBV10-1 and J is TRBJ1-1; possibly TRBD1 for D (6 bases). The germline V gene encodes CDR1 WNHNN and CDR2 SYGVQD (reference sequence). V dropped 7 bases and J dropped 3 bases, with 15 bases sitting between them. This CDR3 has 14 amino acids. CDR3 in amino acids: CASKKQGSDTEAFF. CDR3 nucleotides: TGCGCCAGCAAGAAACAGGGTTCGGACACTGAAGCTTTCTTT.

V is TRBV5-6 and J is TRBJ1-5, with D unresolved. This CDR3 contains 12 residues. Germline V gene lookup returns CDR1 SGHDT and CDR2 YYEEEE. Trimming took off 2 bases at V and 6 bases at J, with 6 bases between the two ends. CDR3 protein: CASSFLGQPQHF. In DNA form, the CDR3 reads TGTGCCAGCAGCTTTTTGGGTCAGCCCCAGCATTTT.

The CDR3 nucleotides are TGTGCCAGCAGTTACGCCCCCTGGGGCCCAGATACGCAGTATTTT. It yields the protein CASSYAPWGPDTQYF. The chain is built from TRBV6-5 and TRBJ2-3; possible D gene TRBD1, 5 bases. Germline assignment: CDR1 MNHEY and CDR2 SVGAGI. The CDR3 contains 15 residues. V shed 2 bases and J shed 4 bases, with 13 bases lying between them.

The chain employs TRBV13 and TRBJ2-7; 8 nucleotides agree with TRBD1. V shed 2 bases and J 1 base; nucleotides not matched to a gene: 10. This CDR3 spans 17 amino acids. The germline CDR1 and CDR2 sequences are PRHDT and FYEKMQ (reference sequence). For the CDR3, the DNA is TGTGCCAGCAGCTTACGATCGGGACAGGCGCTATCCTACGAGCAGTACTTC. Translated, it gives CASSLRSGQALSYEQYF.